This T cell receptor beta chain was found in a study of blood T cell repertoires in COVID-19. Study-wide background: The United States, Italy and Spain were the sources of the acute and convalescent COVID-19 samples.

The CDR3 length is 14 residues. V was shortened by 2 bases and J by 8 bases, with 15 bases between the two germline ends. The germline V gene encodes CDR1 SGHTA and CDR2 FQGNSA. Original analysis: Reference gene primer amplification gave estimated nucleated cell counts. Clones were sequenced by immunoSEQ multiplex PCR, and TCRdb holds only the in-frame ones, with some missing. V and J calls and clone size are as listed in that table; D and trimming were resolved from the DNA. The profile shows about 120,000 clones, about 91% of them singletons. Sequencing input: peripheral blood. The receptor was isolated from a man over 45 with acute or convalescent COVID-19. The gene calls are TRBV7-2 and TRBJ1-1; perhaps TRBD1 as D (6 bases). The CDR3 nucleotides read TGTGCCAGCAGCTTAATTAAAGGGGGTGTCGAAGCTTTCTTT. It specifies CASSLIKGGVEAFF.